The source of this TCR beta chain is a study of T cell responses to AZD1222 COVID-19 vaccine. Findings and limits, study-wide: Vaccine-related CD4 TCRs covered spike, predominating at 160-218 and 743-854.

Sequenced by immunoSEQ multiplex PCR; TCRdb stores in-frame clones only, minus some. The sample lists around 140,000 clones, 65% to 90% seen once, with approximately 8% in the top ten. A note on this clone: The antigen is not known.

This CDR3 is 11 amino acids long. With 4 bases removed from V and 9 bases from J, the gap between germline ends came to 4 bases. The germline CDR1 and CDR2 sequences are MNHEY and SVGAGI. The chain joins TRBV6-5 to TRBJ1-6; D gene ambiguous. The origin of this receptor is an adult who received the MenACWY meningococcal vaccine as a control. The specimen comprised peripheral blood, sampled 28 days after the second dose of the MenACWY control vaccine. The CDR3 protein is CASSFRSPLHF. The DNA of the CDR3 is TGTGCCAGCAGTTTTCGTTCACCCCTCCACTTT.